There are a few counts of the clone carrying this T cell receptor (beta chain). Antigen unknown. Trimming removed 5 bases from V and 3 bases from J, with 10 bases in between. CDR1 is MNHEY, CDR2 SVGAGI, per germline. The CDR3 contains 13 residues. PCR was performed using 60 Vbeta and 13 Jbeta primers. The method was immunoSEQ multiplex PCR; TCRdb's version includes in-frame clones alone and lacks a portion of them. This sample has about 94,000 clones, with more than 70% found just once. The sample is drawn from a study of cytomegalovirus exposure and HLA in healthy donors. Study-wide findings and caveats: In a later analysis, common viral pathogens appeared linked to several of the most significant clusters. Researchers had no immune exposure information except CMV serostatus available. Among the sequence variants, a highly shared cluster was likely an artifact of sequencing. There were reportedly fewer N-insertions in an Asian-associated ancestry cluster than the roughly 670-donor mean, in a later analysis.

The clonotype originates from a man aged 25-40 years in good health and CMV-seronegative. The sequenced material came from PBMCs. The chain links TRBV6-5 to TRBJ1-2, with D possibly matching TRBD1 (5 bases). The CDR3 DNA is TGTGCCAGCAGTCTCCCAGGGTACTATGGCTACACCTTC. This gives the protein CASSLPGYYGYTF.